Presented here are 13 T cell receptor beta chains from one specimen sequenced in a study of T cell responses to AZD1222 COVID-19 vaccine. The assay was immunoSEQ multiplex PCR, and TCRdb's table has in-frame clones only and misses some. The sample shows approximately 50,000 clones, approximately 80% of them seen only once. The input for sequencing was peripheral blood, taken on day 0 of AZD1222 vaccination. These receptors all come from an adult in good health.

The rearrangement links TRBV10-1 to TRBJ1-2; TRBD1 agrees at 7 bases. The CDR3 runs 13 residues. Per the germline V gene, CDR1 is WNHNN and CDR2 is SYGVQD (reference sequence). V dropped 4 bases and J dropped 8; count of bases not matched to a gene: 7. The CDR3 is CASSATGTGGYTF. The CDR3 bases are TGCGCCAGCAGTGCGACAGGGACTGGCGGCTACACCTTC.

DNA for the CDR3: TGTGCCAGCTCATCTGGGACTAGCGGAGAGGGGGATACGCAGTATTTT. Translation: CASSSGTSGEGDTQYF. The chain joins TRBV18 to TRBJ2-3, with TRBD2 matching over 11 bases. V dropped 5 bases and J dropped 6; count of bases not matched to a gene: 10. Germline lookup yields CDR1 KGHSH and CDR2 LQKENI. The CDR3 loop spans 16 amino acids.

The V and J genes are TRBV29-1 and TRBJ2-5, with D maybe TRBD2 (5 bases). From germline, CDR1 is SQVTM and CDR2 ANQGSEA. The CDR3 has 12 residues. V was shortened by 3 bases and J by 5 bases, with 10 bases between the two germline ends. The CDR3 loop is CSVEFGSETQYF. The CDR3 nucleotides read TGCAGCGTTGAGTTTGGGAGCGAGACCCAGTACTTC. The full variable domain, in which reference TRBV29-1 and TRBJ2-5 provide the parts outside the CDR3, is SAVISQKPSRDICQRGTSLTIQCQVDSQVTMMFWYRQQPGQSLTLIATANQGSEATYESGFVIDKFPISRPNLTFSTLTVSNMSPEDSSIYLCSVEFGSETQYFGPGTRLLVL.

The CDR3 loop is CASSYGGRIGELFF. The CDR3 coding sequence is TGTGCCAGCAGTTACGGCGGGAGAATCGGGGAGCTGTTTTTT. The chain couples TRBV6-2 or TRBV6-3 to TRBJ2-2; TRBD2 agrees at 7 bases. The CDR3 runs to 14 residues. The germline CDR1 and CDR2 sequences are MNHEY and SVGEGT. The V segment lost 2 bases and the J segment 7 bases; nucleotides outside the gene matches: 4.

The chain couples TRBV28 to TRBJ1-1; 8 nucleotides align to TRBD1. The junction had 2 bases not matched to a gene; V was cut back by 2 bases and J by 3 bases. Germline V gene data show CDR1 as MDHEN and CDR2 as SYDVKM. This CDR3 has 14 residues. CDR3 in DNA: TGTGCCAGCAGTTTAGGACAGGGCTACACTGAAGCTTTCTTT. This sequence encodes CASSLGQGYTEAFF.

The chain joins TRBV19 to TRBJ2-7; TRBD2 might be the D (6 bases). The germline CDR1 and CDR2 sequences are LNHDA and SQIVND (reference sequence). Trimming took off 3 bases at V and 0 bases at J, with 12 bases between the two ends. This CDR3 region has 15 residues. The CDR3 region is CASSMERAYSYEQYF. In nucleotides, the CDR3 is TGTGCCAGTAGTATGGAGCGGGCTTACTCCTACGAGCAGTACTTC.

The V call is TRBV7-9, the J call TRBJ1-1; D not resolved. V shed 0 bases and J shed 6 bases, with 11 bases lying between them. CDR1 and CDR2 from the germline V gene are SEHNR and FQNEAQ (reference sequence). The CDR3 consists of 14 residues. The CDR3 sequence: CASSLASGLPEAFF. The CDR3 DNA reads TGTGCCAGCAGCTTAGCGAGCGGGTTGCCTGAAGCTTTCTTT.

This clone was seen only once. The V and J genes are TRBV24-1 and TRBJ2-1, with D perhaps TRBD1 (6 bases). Trimming left V 1 base short and J 0 bases short, with 18 bases between. CDR1 and CDR2 (germline): KGHDR, SFDVKD. This CDR3 is 19 amino acids long. The CDR3 spells CATSDLNWTATSSYNEQFF. CDR3 sequence (DNA): TGTGCCACCAGTGATTTAAACTGGACAGCCACCAGCTCCTACAATGAGCAGTTCTTC.

This chain uses TRBV5-6 with TRBJ2-7; D uncertain. Germline CDR1 SGHDT, CDR2 YYEEEE. This CDR3 comprises 11 residues. V was cut by 4 bases and J by 3 bases, with 5 bases left in between. The chain's CDR3 is CASSDSYEQYV. The CDR3 DNA reads as TGTGCCAGCAGCGATAGCTACGAGCAGTACGTC.

The chain carries TRBV5-1 and TRBJ2-7, with D uncertain. This CDR3 is 11 amino acids long. Germline lookup yields CDR1 SGHRS and CDR2 YFSETQ. Deletions cut 1 base from V and 3 bases from J, with 2 bases between. CDR3 DNA: TGCGCCAGCAGCTTGCACTACGAGCAGTACTTC. It is translated as CASSLHYEQYF.

This chain connects TRBV28 to TRBJ2-5; D might be TRBD2 (6 bases). Trimming took off 1 base at V and 2 bases at J, with 14 bases between the two ends. The CDR3 runs 16 residues. Germline CDR1 MDHEN, CDR2 SYDVKM. The CDR3 DNA sequence: TGTGCCAGCAGTTTATTCGGGGCGGGGATTCAAGAGACCCAGTACTTC. It translates to CASSLFGAGIQETQYF.

This clone was observed a single time. The gene calls are TRBV9 and TRBJ1-2; perhaps TRBD1 as D (6 bases). Germline CDR1 is SGDLS and CDR2 is YYNGEE. The V end was cut by 0 bases, the J end by 4 bases, with 13 bases between. This CDR3 is built from 15 residues. The chain's CDR3 is CASSVDGGRLYGYTF. The CDR3 DNA reads TGTGCCAGCAGCGTAGATGGGGGCCGGCTCTATGGCTACACCTTC. Full variable domain (remainder filled in from reference TRBV9 and TRBJ1-2): DSGVTQTPKHLITATGQRVTLRCSPRSGDLSVYWYQQSLDQGLQFLIQYYNGEERAKGNILERFSAQQFPDLHSELNLSSLELGDSALYFCASSVDGGRLYGYTFGSGTRLTVV.

This chain joins TRBV4-1 and TRBJ1-1; a weak D match, TRBD1 (6 bases). The V and J ends lost 4 bases and 4 bases respectively, with 25 bases between them. This CDR3 is built from 18 residues. CDR1 is MGHRA, CDR2 YSYEKL, per germline. The CDR3 spells CASSPSEGQIRGSTEAFF. The CDR3 bases are TGCGCCAGCAGCCCCTCCGAGGGACAAATAAGGGGTAGCACTGAAGCTTTCTTT.